The text below deals with one T cell receptor beta chain. TCRdb processed the 5' RACE reads anew with MiXCR; each CDR3 protein has one entry. The profile shows around 530,000 distinct CDR3 sequences, 12% to 15% of them singletons. This sample is drawn from a study of identical twins. These records were also assigned to another study, of yellow fever vaccine responses in identical twins.

Sequenced input: CD4+ T cells sorted from blood. The sequence was obtained from a woman aged 18-29 years in good health.

The CDR3 spells CASSAGLAGYTDTQYF. CDR3 DNA: TGCGCCAGCAGCGCAGGACTAGCGGGGTACACAGATACGCAGTATTTT. This chain joins TRBV5-1 and TRBJ2-3, with 12 bases that match TRBD2. The V gene end was trimmed by 4 bases and the J gene end by 2 bases; junction bases not matched to a gene: 5. Germline CDR1 reads SGHRS; CDR2 reads YFSETQ. The CDR3 is 16 amino acids.